This TCR beta chain stems from a study of shared T cell receptors in the human thymus. The protocol was immunoSEQ multiplex PCR, while the TCRdb copy is restricted to in-frame clones and leaves out a portion. The data contain 500,000 to 750,000 clones, over 75% of them seen just once; the ten biggest clones take up roughly 0.0097%. Separately, the same data were catalogued under a study of human thymus T cells.

The sample consisted of thymocytes. The sequence derives from a boy under three years old with a congenital heart defect.

Written as DNA, the CDR3 is TGTGCCAGCAGTCACAGGGGGCAAAGTAGCAATCAGCCCCAGCATTTT. Translated, it gives CASSHRGQSSNQPQHF. V and J are TRBV27 and TRBJ1-5, with 9 bases that match TRBD1. Germline V gene data show CDR1 as MNHEY and CDR2 as SMNVEV (reference sequence). The CDR3 contains 16 residues. The junction had 5 bases not matched to a gene; V was cut back by 5 bases and J by 0 bases.